The next 14 T cell receptor beta chains were all read from a single sample in a study of monozygotic twins with inflammatory bowel disease. Reprocessing the 5' RACE reads, TCRdb reports a single entry for every CDR3 protein and omits DNA. The sample has some 210,000 distinct CDR3 sequences; the top ten hold less than 2%. Source material: blood. The receptors were sampled from a human donor with ulcerative colitis or Crohn's disease, or a healthy co-twin of an affected twin (not recorded which).

The J gene is TRBJ1-2, the V gene TRBV5-1; TCRdb reports TRBD1, a call that lacks DNA to check it against. The CDR3 loop spans 12 amino acids. Germline values: CDR1 SGHRS, CDR2 YFSETQ. CDR3: CASSPGQGGYTF.

The rearrangement links TRBV3-1 to TRBJ2-1; the TCRdb D gene call, TRBD2, has no DNA to confirm it. There are 15 residues in the CDR3. From germline, CDR1 is LGHDT and CDR2 YNNKEL (reference sequence). The CDR3 is CASTPRDSNYNEQFF.

The V call is TRBV2, the J call TRBJ2-7; TCRdb picks TRBD2, but there is no DNA to check that call. The CDR3 is 13 amino acids. The germline CDR1 and CDR2 sequences are SNHLY and FYNNEI. The CDR3 loop is CASNEGIPDEQYF. The whole variable domain, filled in from reference TRBV2 and TRBJ2-7, reads EPEVTQTPSHQVTQMGQEVILRCVPISNHLYFYWYRQILGQKVEFLVSFYNNEISEKSEIFDDQFSVERPDGSNFTLKIRSTKLEDSAMYFCASNEGIPDEQYFGPGTRLTVT.

This chain uses TRBV5-1 with TRBJ1-3; TCRdb's D call, TRBD1, is unchecked because there is no DNA. The CDR3 loop spans 13 amino acids. CDR1 and CDR2 (germline): SGHRS, YFSETQ. The CDR3 reads CASRTGTGNTIYF.

The CDR3 region is CASSLLGFGSPLHF. This chain links TRBV12-3 or TRBV12-4 with TRBJ1-6. This CDR3 is 14 amino acids long.

The chain recombines TRBV27 with TRBJ2-5; TCRdb indicates TRBD2, and absent DNA this call remains unverified. Germline CDR1 MNHEY, CDR2 SMNVEV (reference sequence). The CDR3 sequence is 17 residues long. CDR3 sequence reads: CASSLRAGETVGGTQYF.

The rearrangement joins TRBV12-3 or TRBV12-4 to TRBJ1-2; the D gene TCRdb calls, TRBD1, cannot be checked with no DNA. The CDR3 is 14 residues long. The CDR3: CASSLYLTGDGYTF.

The J gene is TRBJ2-3, the V gene TRBV24-1. The CDR3 spans 14 residues. Germline CDR1 is KGHDR and CDR2 is SFDVKD. CDR3 residues: CATSDRGRADTQYF.

The rearrangement links TRBV27 to TRBJ1-1; TCRdb's D call, TRBD1, is unchecked because there is no DNA. The V gene's germline CDR1 is MNHEY and CDR2 SMNVEV (reference sequence). The CDR3 totals 15 residues. The CDR3 loop is CASSSPRAANTEAFF.

The J gene is TRBJ1-1, the V gene TRBV18; the D gene TCRdb calls, TRBD1, cannot be checked with no DNA. This CDR3 is built from 13 residues. CDR1 KGHSH and CDR2 LQKENI come from the germline V gene. The chain's CDR3 is CASSGQTETEAFF.

The V call is TRBV4-1, the J call TRBJ2-7; lacking DNA, the TRBD2 call made by TCRdb goes unchecked. This CDR3 spans 15 amino acids. CDR1 and CDR2 from the germline V gene are MGHRA and YSYEKL. The CDR3 here is CASSPQEGSSYEQYF.

The gene calls are TRBV3-1 and TRBJ2-4; absent DNA, TCRdb's TRBD1 call cannot be checked. This CDR3 comprises 15 residues. CDR1 LGHDT and CDR2 YNNKEL come from the germline V gene (reference sequence). CDR3 sequence: CASSTRTGGRGIQYF.

This chain joins TRBV6-4 and TRBJ1-2; TCRdb names TRBD1, which stays unverified in the absence of DNA. The CDR3 loop spans 22 amino acids. Germline loops: CDR1 MRHNA, CDR2 SNTAGT. Here the CDR3 reads CASSDFTPSGTLPGNLFYGYTF.

The chain employs TRBV5-1 and TRBJ2-1; lacking DNA, the TRBD1 call made by TCRdb goes unchecked. Germline V gene data show CDR1 as SGHRS and CDR2 as YFSETQ. The CDR3 is 16 residues long. The CDR3 loop is CASSPIPGQTDNEQFF.